These 24 T cell receptor beta chains came from one sample sequenced in a study of blood T cell repertoires in COVID-19. The method was immunoSEQ multiplex PCR; TCRdb's version includes in-frame clones alone and lacks a portion of them. The table lists about 16,000 clones, roughly 91% of them singletons. What was sequenced was peripheral blood. Receptors originate from a man in his fifties or sixties with acute or convalescent COVID-19.

The CDR3, as DNA: TGTGCCAGCAGTTTAACCTCCCGGGTACGACTGTTTTTT. Amino acids: CASSLTSRVRLFF. The chain has TRBV28 and TRBJ1-4; D remains unclear. The CDR3 length is 13 residues. Per the germline V gene, CDR1 is MDHEN and CDR2 is SYDVKM. V gave up 2 bases and J gave up 13 bases, with 14 bases separating them. Supplemented by reference TRBV28 and TRBJ1-4, the full variable domain reads DVKVTQSSRYLVKRTGEKVFLECVQDMDHENMFWYRQDPGLGLRLIYFSYDVKMKEKGDIPEGYSVSREKKERFSLILESASTNQTSMYLCASSLTSRVRLFFGSGTQLSVL.

The V call is TRBV10-2, the J call TRBJ1-5; D is possibly TRBD1 (6 bases). Trimming stripped 3 bases from V and 7 bases from J, with 13 bases between. Germline CDR1 reads WSHSY; CDR2 reads SAAADI. The CDR3 is made up of 14 amino acids. The CDR3 sequence: CASSEITGRQPQHF. The DNA for the CDR3 is TGCGCCAGCAGTGAAATAACAGGGAGACAGCCCCAGCATTTT.

Relative to its sample, this clone is large. CDR3 in amino acids: CASSEDTRGGNQPQHF. The CDR3 DNA follows: TGTGCCAGCAGTGAGGATACGCGGGGAGGGAATCAGCCCCAGCATTTT. J is TRBJ1-5 and V is TRBV6-1; D is uncertain. Germline CDR1 MNHNS, CDR2 SASEGT. CDR3 size: 16 residues. Trimming cost V 3 bases and J 4 bases, with 16 bases left between them.

This clone was seen once. This chain joins TRBV9 and TRBJ2-2, with 7 nucleotides matching TRBD2. Trimming cost V 0 bases and J 0 bases; bases outside gene matches: 5. The germline CDR1 and CDR2 sequences are SGDLS and YYNGEE. This CDR3 is built from 17 residues. CDR3 in DNA: TGTGCCAGCAGCGTAGGTGTAGCGGGCCCGAACACCGGGGAGCTGTTTTTT. This sequence encodes CASSVGVAGPNTGELFF.

The V call is TRBV15, the J call TRBJ2-7; 11 nucleotides align to TRBD2. Losses at the gene ends were 4 bases for V and 7 bases for J; bases not matched to a gene: 12. The CDR3 has 16 amino acids. The germline V gene has CDR1 LNHNV and CDR2 YYDKDF (reference sequence). In DNA, the CDR3 is TGTGCCACCAGCAAATTGCTAGCGGGAGGCGGTGGGGAGCAGTACTTC. Its translation: CATSKLLAGGGGEQYF. The full variable domain, completed using reference TRBV15 and TRBJ2-7, is DAMVIQNPRYQVTQFGKPVTLSCSQTLNHNVMYWYQQKSSQAPKLLFHYYDKDFNNEADTPDNFQSRRPNTSFCFLDIRSPGLGDTAMYLCATSKLLAGGGGEQYFGPGTRLTVT.

The chain carries TRBV9 and TRBJ2-2; 11 bases are a match to TRBD2. The CDR3 consists of 16 residues. V lost 2 bases and J lost 1; bases outside the gene matches: 1. Germline loops: CDR1 SGDLS, CDR2 YYNGEE. CDR3 protein: CASSVGTSGNTGELFF. The CDR3 nucleotides read TGTGCCAGCAGCGTTGGGACTAGCGGGAACACCGGGGAGCTGTTTTTT.

J is TRBJ1-5 and V is TRBV3-1 (or the pseudogene TRBV3-2); TRBD1 matches at 8 bases. The V segment lost 6 bases and the J segment 0 bases; nucleotides outside the gene matches: 4. The CDR3 totals 15 residues. The germline V gene has CDR1 LGHDT and CDR2 YNNKEL (reference sequence). CDR3 nucleotides: TGTGCCAGCAGTCGGGACAGGAATAGCAATCAGCCCCAGCATTTT. Translating gives CASSRDRNSNQPQHF.

The rearrangement links TRBV13 to TRBJ2-7, with 9 bases identical to TRBD2. From germline, CDR1 is PRHDT and CDR2 FYEKMQ (reference sequence). Trimming at V came to 2 bases and at J to 2 bases, leaving 7 bases not matched to a gene. CDR3 size: 16 residues. CDR3 protein: CASSLSDLAGPYEQYF. The CDR3 DNA follows: TGTGCCAGCAGCTTAAGTGATCTAGCGGGACCCTACGAGCAGTACTTC.

The chain recombines TRBV25-1 with TRBJ2-2; a weak D match, TRBD2 (5 bases). The CDR3 totals 14 residues. The V end lost 4 bases, the J end lost 8 bases, and 14 bases lay between the germline ends. Germline V gives CDR1 MGHDK, CDR2 SYGVNS. As DNA, the CDR3 is TGTGCCAGCAGTGGCCGACTAACCCAAGGGGAGCTGTTTTTT. It yields the protein CASSGRLTQGELFF.

This chain connects TRBV9 to TRBJ1-2; perhaps TRBD1 as D (6 bases). The ends were cut back, 2 bases at V and 6 bases at J, with 17 bases in the middle. This CDR3 is built from 15 residues. Germline values: CDR1 SGDLS, CDR2 YYNGEE. Written as DNA, the CDR3 is TGTGCCAGCAGCGTCGGGCCACAGGGAGAGGATGGCTACACCTTC. Protein: CASSVGPQGEDGYTF.

Only one count was recorded for this clone. The chain uses TRBV4-1 and TRBJ2-1, with TRBD1 identical over 10 bases. V lost 2 bases and J lost 8; bases outside the gene matches: 9. The CDR3 contains 16 residues. Looked up from germline, CDR1 is MGHRA and CDR2 is YSYEKL. DNA of the CDR3: TGCGCCAGCAGCCAAAGCCGACAGGGGGCGTTACATGAGCAGTTCTTC. Amino acids: CASSQSRQGALHEQFF.

This chain links TRBV5-1 with TRBJ1-1; D possibly corresponds to TRBD1 (5 bases). The CDR3 is 15 residues long. Trimming left V 2 bases short and J 5 bases short, with 16 bases between. CDR1 is SGHRS and CDR2 is YFSETQ in the germline V gene. The CDR3 sequence is CASSFSRQGGTEAFF. CDR3 nucleotide sequence: TGCGCCAGCAGCTTCTCTCGGCAGGGTGGAACTGAAGCTTTCTTT. Full variable domain (rest looked up from reference TRBV5-1 and TRBJ1-1): KAGVTQTPRYLIKTRGQQVTLSCSPISGHRSVSWYQQTPGQGLQFLFEYFSETQRNKGNFPGRFSGRQFSNSRSEMNVSTLELGDSALYLCASSFSRQGGTEAFFGQGTRLTVV.

This clone was detected only a few times. This chain connects TRBV27 to TRBJ2-2, with TRBD2 identical over 13 bases. The germline gives CDR1 MNHEY, CDR2 SMNVEV (reference sequence). V dropped 8 bases and J dropped 7; count of bases not matched to a gene: 4. The CDR3 runs to 14 residues. The CDR3, as DNA: TGTGCCAGCGGACTAGCGGGAGTGGTCGGGGAGCTGTTTTTT. Residues: CASGLAGVVGELFF.

The rearrangement links TRBV30 to TRBJ1-2; 8 bases agree with TRBD1. This CDR3 region has 14 residues. Germline values: CDR1 GTSNPN, CDR2 SVGIG (reference sequence). V lost 8 bases, J lost 6 bases, and 14 bases stayed unmatched. The chain's CDR3 is CATHPGGGRDGYTF. DNA of the CDR3: TGTGCCACCCACCCAGGGGGCGGCAGGGATGGCTACACCTTC.

The J gene is TRBJ2-3, the V gene TRBV2; no reliable D call. With 6 bases removed from V and 0 bases from J, the gap between germline ends came to 13 bases. The CDR3 spans 15 residues. The germline V gene has CDR1 SNHLY and CDR2 FYNNEI. CDR3 nucleotide sequence: TGTGCCAGCAGGGGTCCGGGTCTGAGCACAGATACGCAGTATTTT. Residues: CASRGPGLSTDTQYF.

This chain joins TRBV5-1 and TRBJ2-7; TRBD2 matches 11 bases. In germline, CDR1 is SGHRS, CDR2 YFSETQ. The CDR3 runs to 17 residues. J was trimmed by 2 bases and V by 0 bases; bases with no gene match: 7. The CDR3 DNA sequence: TGCGCCAGCAGCTTGGGGCATACTAGCGGGGGAACCTACGAGCAGTACTTC. It specifies CASSLGHTSGGTYEQYF.

The chain uses TRBV27 and TRBJ2-4; D is possibly TRBD1 (6 bases). V was trimmed by 5 bases and J by 0 bases, leaving 20 bases between them. The CDR3 spans 18 residues. Germline values: CDR1 MNHEY, CDR2 SMNVEV (reference sequence). Here the CDR3 reads CASSPLTGLALAKNIQYF. DNA for the CDR3: TGTGCCAGCAGTCCGTTGACAGGTTTAGCTCTAGCCAAAAACATTCAGTACTTC.

With respect to this clone: Sequence at one end of the junction differs from germline and may be a read error. The chain uses TRBV27 and TRBJ2-5; 11 bases agree with TRBD2. The CDR3 extends over 16 amino acids. CDR1 is MNHEY, CDR2 SMNVEV, per germline (reference sequence). CDR3 DNA: TGTGCCAGCAGTTTCACTAGCGGGAGAGGGGGAGAGTCCCAGTACTTC. Translation gives CASSFTSGRGGESQYF.

The gene calls are TRBV3-1 (or the pseudogene TRBV3-2) and TRBJ2-7, with D possibly TRBD2 on 6 matching bases. The CDR3 spans 15 residues. V was clipped by 4 bases and J by 2 bases, with 15 bases between them. Germline-derived CDR1 and CDR2 are LGHDT and YNNKEL (reference sequence). CDR3 loop: CASSRGRGAPYEQYF. The CDR3 DNA follows: TGTGCCAGCAGCCGCGGGCGGGGAGCACCCTACGAGCAGTACTTC.

This clone was counted a few times. This chain uses TRBV5-1 with TRBJ1-4; D unclear. Deletions cut 5 bases from V and 4 bases from J, with 6 bases between. The germline CDR1 and CDR2 sequences are SGHRS and YFSETQ. The CDR3 runs to 12 residues. For the CDR3, the DNA is TGCGCCAGCAGTTTCAGTAATGAAAAACTGTTTTTT. As protein: CASSFSNEKLFF.

The chain uses TRBV5-5 and TRBJ2-5, with 9 bases lining up with TRBD1. V lost 4 bases, J lost 5 bases, and 9 bases stayed unmatched. The germline V gene has CDR1 SGHKS and CDR2 YYEKEE (reference sequence). The CDR3 totals 15 residues. CDR3 sequence (DNA): TGTGCCAGCAGCATAGGACAGGGGAGGGTGGAGACCCAGTACTTC. Protein sequence: CASSIGQGRVETQYF.

The gene calls are TRBV15 and TRBJ2-1, with 10 nucleotides matching TRBD1. CDR3 length equals 14 residues. V lost 1 base, J lost 6 bases, and 0 bases stayed unmatched. Germline CDR1 reads LNHNV; CDR2 reads YYDKDF (reference sequence). The CDR3 coding sequence is TGTGCCACCAGCAGAGGGACAGGGGGCAATGAGCAGTTCTTC. It specifies CATSRGTGGNEQFF.

This chain joins TRBV16 and TRBJ2-1, with 8 positions matching TRBD2. V lost 5 bases and J lost 3; bases outside the gene matches: 9. Germline V gene lookup returns CDR1 KGHSY and CDR2 FQNENV. The CDR3 length is 16 residues. In DNA form, the CDR3 reads TGTGCCAGCAGCTGGGAAGCGGGAGTCCTCTACAATGAGCAGTTCTTC. It specifies CASSWEAGVLYNEQFF.

The V and J genes are TRBV19 and TRBJ2-3; no definite D call. The germline gives CDR1 LNHDA, CDR2 SQIVND (reference sequence). The CDR3 has 14 amino acids. V gave up 5 bases and J gave up 1 base, with 10 bases separating them. This CDR3 reads CASSARLGTDTQYF. The CDR3 DNA sequence: TGTGCCAGTAGTGCCCGACTTGGCACAGATACGCAGTATTTT. Full variable domain (missing parts from reference TRBV19 and TRBJ2-3): DGGITQSPKYLFRKEGQNVTLSCEQNLNHDAMYWYRQDPGQGLRLIYYSQIVNDFQKGDIAEGYSVSREKKESFPLTVTSAQKNPTAFYLCASSARLGTDTQYFGPGTRLTVL.